Shown below are 2 T cell receptor beta chains from a single sample sequenced in a study of glioma-infiltrating T cells. The iRepertoire nested amplicon-rescue multiplex PCR amplified TCR alpha and beta CDR3s from RNA. TCRdb redid the calling of the multiplex PCR reads with MiXCR, one entry per CDR3 protein. The top ten clones hold 13% to 15% of a sample with 95,000 to 150,000 distinct CDR3 sequences, roughly 25% of them seen once. Input material: glioma tissue, nonneoplastic brain tissue, or PBMCs (not recorded which). The receptors come from a human donor with low-grade glioma or glioblastoma, undergoing nonglioma brain surgery, or in good health (not recorded which).

This clonotype has ten or more counts. The gene calls are TRBV10-3 and TRBJ2-7, with D perhaps given as TRBD1 or TRBD2 (6 bases each). The CDR3 totals 16 residues. V shed 0 bases and J shed 3 bases, with 15 bases lying between them. From germline, CDR1 is ENHRY and CDR2 SYGVKD. DNA for the CDR3: TGTGCCATCAGTGAGTCTAGGGGGGTCCTCGGCTACGAGCAGTACTTC. Amino acid sequence: CAISESRGVLGYEQYF.

Ten or more counts support this clonotype. The chain carries TRBV4-3 and TRBJ2-4; no firm D call. The length of the CDR3 is 13 residues. V shed 1 base and J shed 7 bases, with 8 bases lying between them. Germline CDR1 and CDR2: LGHNA and YSLEER. CDR3 DNA: TGCGCCAGCAGCCAAGTTGGGCGGAACATTCAGTACTTC. It specifies CASSQVGRNIQYF.